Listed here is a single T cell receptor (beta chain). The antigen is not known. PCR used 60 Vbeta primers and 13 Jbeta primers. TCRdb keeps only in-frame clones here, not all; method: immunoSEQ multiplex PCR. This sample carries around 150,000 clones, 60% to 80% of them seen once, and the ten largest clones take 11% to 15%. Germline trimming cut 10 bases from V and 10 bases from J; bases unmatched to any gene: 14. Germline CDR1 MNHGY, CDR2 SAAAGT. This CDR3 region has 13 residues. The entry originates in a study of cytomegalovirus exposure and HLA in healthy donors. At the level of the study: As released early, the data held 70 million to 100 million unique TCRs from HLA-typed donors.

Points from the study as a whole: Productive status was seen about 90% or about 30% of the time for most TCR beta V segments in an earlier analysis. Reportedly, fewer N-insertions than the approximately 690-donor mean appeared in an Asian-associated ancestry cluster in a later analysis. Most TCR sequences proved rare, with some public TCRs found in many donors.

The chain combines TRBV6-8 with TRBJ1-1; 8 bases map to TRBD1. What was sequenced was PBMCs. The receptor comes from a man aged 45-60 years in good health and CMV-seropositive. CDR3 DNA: TGTGCCATAACCGGGACAGGCCCCCAAGGAGCTTTCTTT. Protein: CAITGTGPQGAFF.